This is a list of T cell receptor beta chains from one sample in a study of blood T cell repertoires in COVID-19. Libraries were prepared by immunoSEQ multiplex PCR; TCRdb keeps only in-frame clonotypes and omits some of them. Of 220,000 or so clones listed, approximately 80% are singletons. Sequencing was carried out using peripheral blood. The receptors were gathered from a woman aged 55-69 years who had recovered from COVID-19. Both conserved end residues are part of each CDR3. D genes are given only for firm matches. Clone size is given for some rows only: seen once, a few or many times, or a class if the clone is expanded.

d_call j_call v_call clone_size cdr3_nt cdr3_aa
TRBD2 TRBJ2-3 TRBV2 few TGTGCCAGCAGTCAACTAGCGAGTGGCACAGATACGCAGTATTTT CASSQLASGTDTQYF
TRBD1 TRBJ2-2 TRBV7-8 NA TGTGCCAGCAGCTTAACAGGGGGCTTTGGCACCGGGGAGCTGTTTTTT CASSLTGGFGTGELFF
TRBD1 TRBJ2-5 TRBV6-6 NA TGTGCCAGCCTGACAGGGTTACAAGAGACCCAGTACTTC CASLTGLQETQYF
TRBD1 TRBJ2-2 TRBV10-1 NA TGCGCCAGCAGTCGGGACAGCGCCAACACCGGGGAGCTGTTTTTT CASSRDSANTGELFF
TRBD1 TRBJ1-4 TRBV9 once TGTGCCAGCAGCGCAGAACAGGGGGAAAAACTGTTTTTT CASSAEQGEKLFF
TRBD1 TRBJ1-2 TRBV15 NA TGTGCCACCAGCCCCGCCGGGACAGACATCCCCTATGGCTACACCTTC CATSPAGTDIPYGYTF
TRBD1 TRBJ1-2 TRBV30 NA TGTGCCTGGAGTGCACGACAGGGTATCGTCTATGGCTACACCTTC CAWSARQGIVYGYTF
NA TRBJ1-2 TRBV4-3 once TGCGCCAGCAGCCAAGAATACGCAGGGGTGTTGGACTATGGCTACACCTTC CASSQEYAGVLDYGYTF
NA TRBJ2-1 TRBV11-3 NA TGTGCCAGCAGCTTCGCGGGTCCCGAGTACAATGAGCAGTTCTTC CASSFAGPEYNEQFF
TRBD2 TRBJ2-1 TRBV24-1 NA TGTGCCACCGCGGGGGGGATTAATTACAATGAGCAGTTCTTC CATAGGINYNEQFF
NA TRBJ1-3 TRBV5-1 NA TGCGCCAGCAGCTTTCGTGGCCTCTCTGGAAACACCATATATTTT CASSFRGLSGNTIYF
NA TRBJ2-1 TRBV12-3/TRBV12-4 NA TGTGCCAGCAGAAACTTAGACAATGAGCAGTTCTTC CASRNLDNEQFF
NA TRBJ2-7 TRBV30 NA TGTGCCTGGAGTGCTCGGGTCTACGAGCAGTACTTC CAWSARVYEQYF
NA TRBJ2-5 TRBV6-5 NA TGTGCCAGCAGTTACTATGGCGGGGCCAGGGAGACCCAGTACTTC CASSYYGGARETQYF
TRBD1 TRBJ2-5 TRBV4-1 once TGCGCCAGCAGCATCGGGACAGGGCGTGAGGAGACCCAGTACTTC CASSIGTGREETQYF
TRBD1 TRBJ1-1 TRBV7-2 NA TGTGCCAGCAGCTGGGGGACAGCTGGGGCGAACACTGAAGCTTTCTTT CASSWGTAGANTEAFF
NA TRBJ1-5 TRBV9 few TGTGCCAGCAGCGTAGTCAGAAATCAGCCCCAGCATTTT CASSVVRNQPQHF
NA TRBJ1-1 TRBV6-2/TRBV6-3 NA TGTGCCAGCAGCCCGGCGGGGTCGGGCACTGAAGCTTTCTTT CASSPAGSGTEAFF
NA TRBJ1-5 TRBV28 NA TGTGCCAGCAGTTTGGCAGGGTCGTCCCAGCATTTT CASSLAGSSQHF
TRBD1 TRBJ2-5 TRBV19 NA TGTGCCAGTAGTCTGGGTACGACAGGGGGCCAAGAGACCCAGTACTTC CASSLGTTGGQETQYF
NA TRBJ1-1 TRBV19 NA TGTGCCAGTAGTACAGCGACGGGGACAAGGACTGAAGCTTTCTTT CASSTATGTRTEAFF
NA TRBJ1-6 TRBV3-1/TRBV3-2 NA TGTGCCAGCAGCCAAGCAGGGGACCTTTCACCCCTCCACTTT CASSQAGDLSPLHF
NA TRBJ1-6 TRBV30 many TGTGCCTGGATCGAAGGACTGGAAAATTCACCCCTCCACTTT CAWIEGLENSPLHF
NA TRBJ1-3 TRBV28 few TGTGCCAGCAGTCTTTACACAGGTACTTTAAGCTCTGGAAACACCATATATTTT CASSLYTGTLSSGNTIYF
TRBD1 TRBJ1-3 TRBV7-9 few TGTGCCAGCAGCTTAGCGGGATTGACAGGGATTTCTTCTGGAAACACCATATATTTT CASSLAGLTGISSGNTIYF
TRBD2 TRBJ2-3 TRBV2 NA TGTGCCAGCAGTGAAATAGCGGGGGGGCAAGATACGCAGTATTTT CASSEIAGGQDTQYF
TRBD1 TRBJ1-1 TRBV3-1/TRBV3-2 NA TGTGCCAGCAGCCTTGGGACAGGGAACACTGAAGCTTTCTTT CASSLGTGNTEAFF
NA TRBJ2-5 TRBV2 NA TGTGCCAGCAGCGGTGCGACTCGAGAGACCCAGTACTTC CASSGATRETQYF
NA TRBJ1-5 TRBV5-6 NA TGTGCCAGCAGCTTGGGGGTCCCCCTAGTCAGGGATAGCAATCAGCCCCAGCATTTT CASSLGVPLVRDSNQPQHF
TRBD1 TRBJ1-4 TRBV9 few TGTGCCAGCAGCGCGCAAACCGGGACAGGGGATAGCGGTGAAAAACTGTTTTTT CASSAQTGTGDSGEKLFF
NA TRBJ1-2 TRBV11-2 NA TGTGCCAGCAGTCATCAGAGGGCTAGGTATGGCTACACCTTC CASSHQRARYGYTF
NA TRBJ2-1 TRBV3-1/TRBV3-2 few TGTGCCAGCAGCCGGTTAGAGGGCGACAATGAGCAGTTCTTC CASSRLEGDNEQFF
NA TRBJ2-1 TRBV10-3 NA TGTGCCATCAGTGTTCGGACAGCTATCGACGGTGAGCAGTTCTTC CAISVRTAIDGEQFF
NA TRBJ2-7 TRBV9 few TGTGCCAGCAGCGAAAAGGGACTTTACTACGAGCAGTACTTC CASSEKGLYYEQYF
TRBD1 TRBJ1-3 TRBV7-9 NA TGTGCCAGCAGCGGAAGGGGGCGGTCGGCTGGAAACACCATATATTTT CASSGRGRSAGNTIYF
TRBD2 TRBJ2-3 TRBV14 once TGTGCCAGCAACAGCGGGGGGACCCGCGATACGCAGTATTTT CASNSGGTRDTQYF
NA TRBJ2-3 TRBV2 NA TGTGCCAGCAGTGGAAGCTTCTCCGGGGCAGATACGCAGTATTTT CASSGSFSGADTQYF
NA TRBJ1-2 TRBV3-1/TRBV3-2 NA TGTGCCAGCAGCCAAGGGCCTTCCTATGGCTACACCTTC CASSQGPSYGYTF
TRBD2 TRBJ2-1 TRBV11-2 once TGTGCCAGCAGCTTAGAGACTAGCGGGGCCAATGAGCAGTTCTTC CASSLETSGANEQFF
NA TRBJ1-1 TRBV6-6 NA TGTGCCAGCAGTTACCCCCGGGGGGGGGACACTGAAGCTTTCTTT CASSYPRGGDTEAFF
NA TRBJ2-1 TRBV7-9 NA TGTGCCAGCAGCGGGACTCGGGGGAATGAGCAGTTCTTC CASSGTRGNEQFF
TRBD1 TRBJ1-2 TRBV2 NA TGTGCCAGCAGTGGGGACAGTAACTATGGCTACACCTTC CASSGDSNYGYTF
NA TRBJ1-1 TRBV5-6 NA TGTGCCAGCAGCTTAACGTTTTCGGACAGGAACACTGAAGCTTTCTTT CASSLTFSDRNTEAFF
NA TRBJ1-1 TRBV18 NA TGTGCCAGCTCTCCGGGATCCATGAACACTGAAGCTTTCTTT CASSPGSMNTEAFF
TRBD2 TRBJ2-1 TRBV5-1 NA TGCGCCAGCAGCTTTAGCGGGGGGGCTTACTCCTACAATGAGCAGTTCTTC CASSFSGGAYSYNEQFF
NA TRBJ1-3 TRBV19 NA TGTGCCAGTAGTCCCCCCGGGACAAAAAATGGAAACACCATATATTTT CASSPPGTKNGNTIYF
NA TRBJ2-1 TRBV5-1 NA TGCGCCAGCAGGCCTTCGACAGATTACAATGAGCAGTTCTTC CASRPSTDYNEQFF
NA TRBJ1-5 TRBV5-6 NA TGTGCCAGCAGCTTGGGGAGTCGTCAGCCCCAGCATTTT CASSLGSRQPQHF
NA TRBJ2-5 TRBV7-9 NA TGTGCCAGCAGCTCCTCCCGACAAGCCCCAAGAGAGACCCAGTACTTC CASSSSRQAPRETQYF
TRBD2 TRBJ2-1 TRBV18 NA TGTGCCAGCTCACCACCTCGTTTTAGCGGGGGGGCCGGTGGGGACAATGAGCAGTTCTTC CASSPPRFSGGAGGDNEQFF
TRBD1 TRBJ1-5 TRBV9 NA TGTGCCAGCAGCGTAGGGACAGGCGGAGATCAGCCCCAGCATTTT CASSVGTGGDQPQHF
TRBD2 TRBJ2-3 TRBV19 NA TGTGCCAGTAGTATAGCTAGCGGCCCCACAGATACGCAGTATTTT CASSIASGPTDTQYF
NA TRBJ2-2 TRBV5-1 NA TGCGCCAGCAGCTTGGTAGGGGCCGGCACCGGGGAGCTGTTTTTT CASSLVGAGTGELFF
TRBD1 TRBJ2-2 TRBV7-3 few TGTGCCAGCAGCCCAACGGACAGGGGGACCGGGGAGCTGTTTTTT CASSPTDRGTGELFF